These 3 T cell receptor beta chains were all obtained from the same sample, sequenced in a study of T-cell reconstitution after alpha-beta-depleted transplantation in children. Unique molecular identifiers were used to barcode this TCRbeta library. Via MiXCR, TCRdb re-called the PCR reads, giving one row per CDR3 protein. Counted here are hundreds of thousands of distinct CDR3 sequences, about an eighth occurring once; the ten biggest clones make up approximately 2.1%. The sample consisted of PBMCs, mostly from graft donor cells, taken 360 days after TCRalphabeta/CD19-depleted stem cell transplant. These receptors all stem from a male patient under 18 who had a stem cell transplant for acute myeloid leukemia, so the T cells may come from the graft donor.

The CDR3, as DNA: TGTGCCAGCAGTGCCCCTACCCTTCCCAGCTCCTACGAGCAGTACTTC. Protein sequence: CASSAPTLPSSYEQYF. The chain recombines TRBV6-2 or TRBV6-3 with TRBJ2-7; D unclear. Per germline, CDR1 MNHEY and CDR2 SVGEGT. The CDR3 spans 16 residues. V lost 5 bases and J 0 bases, leaving 17 bases between the germline ends.

This clonotype has at least ten counts. This chain connects TRBV28 to TRBJ2-1; D could derive from TRBD1 or TRBD2 (5 bases each). Trimming shortened V by 6 bases and J by 8 bases, and 14 bases separated the two germline ends. The CDR3 has 13 residues. Per the germline V gene, CDR1 is MDHEN and CDR2 is SYDVKM. CDR3 bases: TGTGCCAGCAGACAGATCGAGGGGTATGAGCAGTTCTTC. Its translation is CASRQIEGYEQFF.

This clonotype was recorded a few times. CDR3 amino acids: CASSPSPWDEQFF. The CDR3 DNA sequence: TGTGCCAGCAGTCCATCCCCGTGGGATGAGCAGTTCTTC. This chain uses TRBV6-2 or TRBV6-3 with TRBJ2-1; D is ambiguous. The CDR3 is made up of 13 amino acids. Germline CDR1 MNHEY, CDR2 SVGEGT. With 5 bases removed from V and 8 bases from J, the gap between germline ends came to 13 bases.